This is a list of T cell receptor beta chains from one sample in a study of T cell repertoires in cytomegalovirus infection. What these receptors recognize is not known. One entry per CDR3 protein, called by TCRdb with MiXCR from the reads. The table has some 940,000 distinct CDR3 sequences, roughly 30% seen once. Here the sequenced sample was cultured CD8+ T cells from PBMCs, taken from culture after CMV antigen stimulation. These receptor sequences come from a human donor in good health (CMV status not recorded). Some clones in this sample may be carry-over from other donors' samples. CDR3s include the opening cysteine and the closing phenylalanine or tryptophan. A D gene is named only where the DNA matches it firmly. Clone size is not always given. Where it is, it says once, few, many or a class for expanded clones.

j_call: TRBJ2-1; v_call: TRBV9; d_call: TRBD1; clone_size: few; cdr3_aa: CASSRAGQGIYNEQFF; cdr3_nt: TGTGCCAGCAGCAGAGCGGGACAGGGAATCTACAATGAGCAGTTCTTC
j_call: TRBJ1-1; v_call: TRBV4-1; d_call: -; clone_size: -; cdr3_aa: CASSPGESVNTEAFF; cdr3_nt: TGCGCCAGCAGCCCCGGGGAGTCAGTGAACACTGAAGCTTTCTTT
j_call: TRBJ2-4; v_call: TRBV27; d_call: -; clone_size: -; cdr3_aa: CASSAMPGGLGNIQYF; cdr3_nt: TGTGCCAGCAGCGCTATGCCTGGGGGGTTAGGAAACATTCAGTACTTC
j_call: TRBJ1-5; v_call: TRBV7-3; d_call: -; clone_size: many; cdr3_aa: CASSFEFGQPQHF; cdr3_nt: TGTGCCAGCAGCTTCGAGTTTGGGCAGCCCCAGCATTTT
j_call: TRBJ2-1; v_call: TRBV7-9; d_call: -; clone_size: -; cdr3_aa: CASSPGLYAIPEVEQFF; cdr3_nt: TGTGCCAGCAGCCCCGGACTTTACGCAATCCCCGAGGTCGAGCAGTTCTTC
j_call: TRBJ2-1; v_call: TRBV10-3; d_call: -; clone_size: few; cdr3_aa: CAISADSYNEQFF; cdr3_nt: TGTGCCATCAGTGCGGATTCCTACAATGAGCAGTTCTTC
j_call: TRBJ1-3; v_call: TRBV27; d_call: TRBD1; clone_size: -; cdr3_aa: CASSLTGQGRDTIYF; cdr3_nt: TGTGCCAGCAGTTTAACCGGACAGGGGAGGGACACCATATATTTT
j_call: TRBJ2-5; v_call: TRBV28; d_call: -; clone_size: many; cdr3_aa: CARFSDSRLGQETQYF; cdr3_nt: TGTGCCAGGTTCTCCGACAGTAGGTTGGGGCAAGAGACCCAGTACTTC
j_call: TRBJ2-2; v_call: TRBV6-8; d_call: -; clone_size: -; cdr3_aa: CASSYPCGRELFF; cdr3_nt: TGTGCCAGCAGTTACCCGTGTGGTCGGGAGCTGTTTTTT
j_call: TRBJ1-1; v_call: TRBV10-3; d_call: -; clone_size: -; cdr3_aa: CAISEVQRNTEAFF; cdr3_nt: TGTGCCATCAGCGAGGTACAGCGGAACACTGAAGCTTTCTTT
j_call: TRBJ2-1; v_call: TRBV7-6; d_call: -; clone_size: many; cdr3_aa: CASSLVPVSNEQFF; cdr3_nt: TGTGCCAGCAGCTTAGTGCCCGTGAGCAATGAGCAGTTCTTC
j_call: TRBJ2-1; v_call: TRBV6-8; d_call: -; clone_size: -; cdr3_aa: CASSVGTRGGEQFF; cdr3_nt: TGTGCCAGCAGCGTAGGAACTAGGGGAGGTGAGCAGTTCTTC
j_call: TRBJ1-5; v_call: TRBV27; d_call: -; clone_size: -; cdr3_aa: CATSSGRGNQPQHF; cdr3_nt: TGTGCCACCAGCTCCGGCCGTGGCAATCAGCCCCAGCATTTT
j_call: TRBJ1-2; v_call: TRBV9; d_call: TRBD1; clone_size: -; cdr3_aa: CASSAAGQGRYGYTF; cdr3_nt: TGTGCCAGCAGCGCCGCGGGACAGGGGCGGTATGGCTACACCTTC
j_call: TRBJ2-7; v_call: TRBV10-3; d_call: TRBD1; clone_size: once; cdr3_aa: CAITSRDRDAYEQYF; cdr3_nt: TGTGCCATCACCAGCCGGGACAGGGACGCCTACGAGCAGTACTTC
j_call: TRBJ1-6; v_call: TRBV15; d_call: -; clone_size: -; cdr3_aa: CATSRERSSYNSPLHF; cdr3_nt: TGTGCCACCAGCAGAGAACGGAGCTCCTATAATTCACCCCTCCACTTT
j_call: TRBJ2-5; v_call: TRBV7-6; d_call: -; clone_size: many; cdr3_aa: CASTSGNAETQYF; cdr3_nt: TGTGCCAGCACTTCCGGAAATGCGGAGACCCAGTACTTC
j_call: TRBJ1-1; v_call: TRBV19; d_call: -; clone_size: few; cdr3_aa: CASSMRKMNTEAFF; cdr3_nt: TGTGCCAGTAGTATGAGGAAAATGAACACTGAAGCTTTCTTT
j_call: TRBJ1-1; v_call: TRBV7-8; d_call: -; clone_size: few; cdr3_aa: CASSPDRGPSGAFF; cdr3_nt: TGTGCCAGCAGCCCAGATAGGGGTCCTTCGGGGGCTTTCTTT
j_call: TRBJ1-6; v_call: TRBV4-1; d_call: -; clone_size: -; cdr3_aa: CASSQDRAKNSPLHF; cdr3_nt: TGTGCCAGCAGCCAAGATCGGGCGAAGAATTCACCCCTCCACTTT
j_call: TRBJ2-5; v_call: TRBV27; d_call: -; clone_size: once; cdr3_aa: CTSRGAGTQETQYF; cdr3_nt: TGTACCAGTCGTGGGGCAGGGACCCAAGAGACCCAGTACTTC
j_call: TRBJ2-7; v_call: TRBV6-1; d_call: -; clone_size: few; cdr3_aa: CTSSEGGWDMTYEQYF; cdr3_nt: TGTACCAGCAGTGAAGGCGGGTGGGACATGACATACGAGCAGTACTTC
j_call: TRBJ2-5; v_call: TRBV6-8; d_call: TRBD2; clone_size: -; cdr3_aa: CASSPGQQVPGLAGSKRETQYF; cdr3_nt: TGTGCCAGCAGTCCGGGACAGCAAGTACCGGGACTAGCGGGGTCAAAGAGAGAGACCCAGTACTTC
j_call: TRBJ2-2; v_call: TRBV4-2; d_call: -; clone_size: few; cdr3_aa: CASSISGTNTGELFF; cdr3_nt: TGTGCCAGCAGCATTAGCGGAACGAACACCGGGGAGCTGTTTTTT
j_call: TRBJ1-1; v_call: TRBV4-1; d_call: -; clone_size: -; cdr3_aa: CASRQDLNTEAFF; cdr3_nt: TGCGCCAGCCGACAGGACCTAAACACTGAAGCTTTCTTT
j_call: TRBJ1-4; v_call: TRBV19; d_call: -; clone_size: few; cdr3_aa: CASSIPGSMVEKLFF; cdr3_nt: TGTGCCAGTAGTATCCCCGGGTCGATGGTTGAAAAACTGTTTTTT
j_call: TRBJ2-1; v_call: TRBV7-9; d_call: -; clone_size: few; cdr3_aa: CASSYRVTTPNEQFF; cdr3_nt: TGTGCCAGCAGCTACAGGGTAACGACGCCCAATGAGCAGTTCTTC
j_call: TRBJ1-4; v_call: TRBV12-3/TRBV12-4; d_call: -; clone_size: few; cdr3_aa: CASSFRGHLNEKLFF; cdr3_nt: TGTGCCAGCAGCTTCCGGGGACACCTAAATGAAAAACTGTTTTTT
j_call: TRBJ2-1; v_call: TRBV9; d_call: TRBD1; clone_size: few; cdr3_aa: CASSYRDRGMDEQFF; cdr3_nt: TGTGCCAGCAGCTACCGGGACAGGGGAATGGATGAGCAGTTCTTC